What follows are 17 T cell receptor beta chains derived from one specimen sequenced in a study of regulatory T cells in long-lasting Graves disease. Time point of the sample: newly diagnosed GD, antithyroid drugs for less than 3 months. After RNA was extracted from PBMCs, the TCR library was made from it. Arm-PCR of CDR3 regions and iRepertoire HTBI primers were used to build TCR beta libraries. TCRdb fed the multiplex PCR reads into MiXCR, producing one record per CDR3 protein. The sample yields fewer than 350,000 distinct CDR3 sequences, 15% to 20% seen once. Here the sequenced sample was peripheral blood mononuclear cells (PBMCs), taken at new diagnosis, from a patient treated with antithyroid drugs. The receptors stem from a female donor with Graves disease.

On this clonotype: Possible read error: a much larger clone is one base away. J is TRBJ2-7 and V is TRBV19; D unclear. Germline assignment: CDR1 LNHDA and CDR2 SQIVND (reference sequence). Trimming cost V 6 bases and J 0 bases, with 12 bases left between them. The length of the CDR3 is 14 residues. The CDR3 sequence: CASSPWTDSYEQYF. The DNA for the CDR3 is TGTGCCAGTAGCCCCTGGACGGACTCCTACGAGCAGTACTTC. Drawing the rest from reference TRBV19 and TRBJ2-7, the complete variable domain is DGGITQSPKYLFRKEGQNVTLSCEQNLNHDAMYWYRQDPGQGLRLIYYSQIVNDFQKGDIAEGYSVSREKKESFPLTVTSAQKNPTAFYLCASSPWTDSYEQYFGPGTRLTVT.

About this clonotype: Just one base apart from a much larger clone, this may be a read error. This chain uses TRBV28 with TRBJ2-7, with 13 bases identical to TRBD2. Germline-derived CDR1 and CDR2 are MDHEN and SYDVKM. CDR3 length equals 15 residues. The CDR3 sequence is CASSIRTSGSDERYF. CDR3 bases: TGTGCCAGCAGTATCCGGACTAGCGGGAGTGACGAGCGGTACTTC.

This clonotype was counted at least ten times. The chain carries TRBV14 and TRBJ2-1; D might be TRBD2 (5 bases). From germline, CDR1 is SGHDN and CDR2 FVKESK. Between the trimmed V and J ends, which lost 4 bases and 10 bases, there was a span of 11 bases. CDR3 length: 12 amino acids. The CDR3 here is CASSPDWIEQFF. CDR3 nucleotide sequence: TGTGCCAGCAGCCCGGACTGGATCGAGCAGTTCTTC.

This clonotype was detected ten times or more. This rearrangement joins TRBV12-5 to TRBJ2-7; D gene unclear. This CDR3 spans 12 amino acids. In germline, CDR1 is LGHNT, CDR2 FRNRAP. V was trimmed by 3 bases and J by 4 bases, leaving 7 bases between them. Written as DNA, the CDR3 is TGTGCTAGTGGTTTAACGGGTTACGAGCAGTACTTC. Its translation is CASGLTGYEQYF.

This clonotype was counted at least ten times. The CDR3 sequence is CASSRQSPGTSGSPEQFF. The CDR3 DNA sequence: TGTGCCAGCAGTCGACAGTCCCCCGGGACTAGCGGTTCTCCTGAGCAGTTCTTC. The J gene is TRBJ2-1, the V gene TRBV6-1; 11 nucleotides match TRBD2. CDR1 and CDR2 from the germline V gene are MNHNS and SASEGT. The CDR3 has 18 amino acids. V gave up 5 bases and J gave up 9 bases; unmatched junction bases: 18.

The chain recombines TRBV6-1 with TRBJ2-3; TRBD2 matches 13 bases. J lost 7 bases, V lost 5 bases, and 6 bases had no gene match. From germline, CDR1 is MNHNS and CDR2 SASEGT. CDR3 length: 15 residues. This CDR3 is CASSKLGTSGNTQYF. CDR3 sequence (DNA): TGTGCCAGCAGTAAACTCGGGACTAGCGGGAATACGCAGTATTTT.

This clonotype was seen ten or more times. CDR3 nucleotides: TGTGCCACCAGTGGGGGACAGGGAGGTAGCTCTGGGGCCAACGTCCTGACTTTC. The encoded protein is CATSGGQGGSSGANVLTF. The V call is TRBV24-1, the J call TRBJ2-6; 9 nucleotides align to TRBD1. CDR3 length equals 18 residues. CDR1 is KGHDR and CDR2 is SFDVKD in the germline V gene. The V segment lost 5 bases and the J segment 0 bases; nucleotides outside the gene matches: 7.

There are many counts of this clonotype. V and J are TRBV20-1 and TRBJ1-1; 7 bases map to TRBD1. With V trimmed by 3 bases and J by 1 base, 8 bases remained unmatched. The CDR3 sequence is 15 residues long. In germline, CDR1 is DFQATT, CDR2 SNEGSKA (reference sequence). CDR3 region: CSARGTYRGNTEAFF. DNA of the CDR3: TGCAGTGCTAGGGGGACTTACAGGGGGAACACTGAAGCTTTCTTT.

Turning to this clonotype: A much more abundant neighbour one base away suggests this may be a read error. The chain joins TRBV5-8 to TRBJ1-4; unclear D gene. Germline values: CDR1 SGHTS, CDR2 YDEGEE. V was cut by 4 bases and J by 6 bases, with 16 bases left in between. The CDR3 consists of 15 residues. Written as DNA, the CDR3 is TGTGCCAGCAGCCGTGACGCTCCCGGGGATGAAAAACTGTTTTTT. As protein: CASSRDAPGDEKLFF.

In this sample, this clonotype turned up many times. The chain couples TRBV2 to TRBJ2-5, with D perhaps TRBD1 or TRBD2 (5 bases each). V lost 1 base and J 1 base, leaving 13 bases between the germline ends. This CDR3 comprises 16 residues. Germline V gene data show CDR1 as SNHLY and CDR2 as FYNNEI. The CDR3 is CASSEGGAGTQETQYF. CDR3 in DNA: TGTGCCAGCAGTGAAGGAGGGGCAGGGACCCAAGAGACCCAGTACTTC.

As regards this clonotype: Given a much more abundant clone one base away, this may be a read error. CDR3 coding DNA: TGCAGTGCTAGAGAAGGGTACTGGTACAGGCCGCAATACAATGAGCAGTACTTC. Amino acid sequence: CSAREGYWYRPQYNEQYF. This chain connects TRBV20-1 to TRBJ2-5; possibly TRBD1 for D (5 bases). Trimming stripped 0 bases from V and 11 bases from J, with 31 bases between. Germline lookup yields CDR1 DFQATT and CDR2 SNEGSKA (reference sequence). The CDR3 has 18 amino acids.

This clonotype was counted ten times or more. The rearrangement links TRBV12-3 or TRBV12-4 to TRBJ2-1, with 9 positions matching TRBD1. The J call is doubtful: the DNA matches TRBJ2-5 better. The CDR3 extends over 13 amino acids. The CDR3 loop is CASSPGQGGTQYF. CDR3 coding DNA: TGTGCCAGCAGCCCGGGACAGGGCGGGACCCAGTACTTC.

As regards this clonotype: A read error is possible here, since a much larger clone lies one base away. J is TRBJ1-1 and V is TRBV19; D uncertain. Looked up from germline, CDR1 is LNHDA and CDR2 is SQIVND (reference sequence). Trimming left V 6 bases short and J 1 base short, with 15 bases between. CDR3 length: 15 residues. The CDR3 DNA reads as TGTGCCAGTAGAACTCAGGACGCAGGGAACACTGAAGCTTTCTTT. This gives the protein CASRTQDAGNTEAFF.

The V call is TRBV27, the J call TRBJ2-3; D perhaps matches TRBD1 (5 bases). The V end lost 3 bases, the J end lost 2 bases, and 9 bases lay between the germline ends. The CDR3 runs to 14 residues. Germline CDR1 reads MNHEY; CDR2 reads SMNVEV (reference sequence). For the CDR3, the DNA is TGTGCCAGCAGTTTCAGGGCCCCCACAGATACGCAGTATTTT. It is translated as CASSFRAPTDTQYF.

This clonotype was seen ten or more times. The chain couples TRBV19 to TRBJ1-1, with D uncertain. Between the trimmed V and J ends, which lost 8 bases and 3 bases, there was a span of 16 bases. The CDR3 consists of 14 residues. Per germline, CDR1 LNHDA and CDR2 SQIVND (reference sequence). The CDR3 region is CASSLGSGYTEAFF. The CDR3 DNA follows: TGTGCCAGTTCTTTAGGGTCAGGCTACACTGAAGCTTTCTTT.

To note about this clonotype: This sequence may be a read error, since a much larger clone differs from it by one base. The chain is built from TRBV20-1 and TRBJ1-1; 7 bases fit TRBD1. The CDR3 runs to 17 residues. The germline V gene encodes CDR1 DFQATT and CDR2 SNEGSKA (reference sequence). The CDR3: CSAPGGLQGIRNTKAFF. CDR3 nucleotides: TGCAGTGCCCCGGGAGGCCTACAGGGGATTAGGAACACTAAAGCTTTCTTT.

There are a few counts of this clonotype. The chain carries TRBV28 and TRBJ1-4; maybe TRBD1 (5 bases). The ends were cut back, 1 base at V and 8 bases at J, with 11 bases in the middle. Per germline, CDR1 MDHEN and CDR2 SYDVKM. The CDR3 is 14 amino acids. This CDR3 is CASSLLRGWEKLFF. The DNA of the CDR3 is TGTGCCAGCAGTTTATTGAGGGGTTGGGAAAAACTGTTTTTT.